The sequence of this T cell receptor (beta chain) was determined in a study of blood T cell repertoires in COVID-19. Repertoires were generated with immunoSEQ multiplex PCR, while TCRdb's copy carries only in-frame clones and drops some. Of roughly 500,000 clones in the sample, roughly nine tenths were seen once. The J segment lost 1 base and the V segment lost 4 bases, leaving 6 bases of the junction unmatched. The germline V gene has CDR1 LNHDA and CDR2 SQIVND (reference sequence). The CDR3 covers 15 residues. The TCR sequence derives from a woman aged 55-69 years who had recovered from COVID-19. The chain joins TRBV19 to TRBJ1-1, with 7 bases fitting TRBD1. Sequenced material: PBMCs or T cells enriched from blood (not recorded which). For the CDR3, the DNA is TGTGCCAGTAGTACCCGGGACAGCCGGAACACTGAAGCTTTCTTT. Translation gives CASSTRDSRNTEAFF.